These 25 T cell receptor beta chains came from one sample sequenced in a study of cytomegalovirus exposure and HLA in healthy donors. A multiplex PCR was run with 60 Vbeta primers and 13 Jbeta primers. This table comes from immunoSEQ multiplex PCR, and its TCRdb copy is limited to in-frame clones, with some not included. Recorded for this sample: around 45,000 clones. Sequencing used PBMCs. These receptors came from a male donor in good health and CMV-seronegative.

The V call is TRBV27, the J call TRBJ1-2; D might be TRBD1 (5 bases). V was clipped by 5 bases and J by 4 bases, with 17 bases between them. The CDR3 is 15 residues long. Germline CDR1 reads MNHEY; CDR2 reads SMNVEV (reference sequence). This CDR3 reads CASSPGGGGGYGYTF. The CDR3 DNA sequence: TGTGCCAGCAGTCCCGGTGGAGGCGGGGGCTATGGCTACACCTTC.

The CDR3 nucleotides read TGTGCCAGCAGTGAAACCCGGACGGCGGGAACCTACGAGCAGTACTTC. Translating it yields CASSETRTAGTYEQYF. This chain links TRBV2 with TRBJ2-7, with a weak D call TRBD2 (6 bases). Germline-derived CDR1 and CDR2 are SNHLY and FYNNEI. This CDR3 is 16 amino acids long. With 2 bases removed from V and 2 bases from J, the gap between germline ends came to 16 bases.

The J gene is TRBJ2-3, the V gene TRBV29-1; 13 bases match TRBD2. V gave up 1 base and J gave up 4 bases; unmatched junction bases: 5. The germline V gene encodes CDR1 SQVTM and CDR2 ANQGSEA. The CDR3 is 16 amino acids. CDR3 residues: CSVEVTSGGAPDTQYF. The CDR3 nucleotides read TGCAGCGTTGAAGTAACTAGCGGGGGGGCTCCAGATACGCAGTATTTT.

The CDR3 DNA follows: TGTGCCACCGGACAGGAGGTATCCTACGAGCAGTACTTC. Amino acids: CATGQEVSYEQYF. This chain joins TRBV6-1 and TRBJ2-7; 7 positions match TRBD1. V lost 10 bases to trimming and J lost 1 base; unmatched junction nucleotides: 7. The germline V gene has CDR1 MNHNS and CDR2 SASEGT. CDR3 length equals 13 residues.

The CDR3 is CASSPDRDQPQHF. In nucleotides, the CDR3 is TGTGCCAGTAGTCCAGACAGGGATCAGCCCCAGCATTTT. The rearrangement links TRBV19 to TRBJ1-5; 7 positions agree with TRBD1. Germline trimming cut 5 bases from V and 5 bases from J; bases unmatched to any gene: 3. This CDR3 contains 13 residues. Germline V gene lookup returns CDR1 LNHDA and CDR2 SQIVND (reference sequence).

The chain couples TRBV18 to TRBJ2-7; 10 bases fit TRBD1. V was clipped by 4 bases and J by 1 base; unmatched bases: 4. This CDR3 has 15 amino acids. From germline, CDR1 is KGHSH and CDR2 LQKENI. CDR3 bases: TGTGCCAGCTCACACCCGGGACAGGGGTCCTACGAGCAGTACTTC. It yields the protein CASSHPGQGSYEQYF. Combining the CDR3 with reference TRBV18 and TRBJ2-7 gives the whole variable domain NAGVMQNPRHLVRRRGQEARLRCSPMKGHSHVYWYRQLPEEGLKFMVYLQKENIIDESGMPKERFSAEFPKEGPSILRIQQVVRGDSAAYFCASSHPGQGSYEQYFGPGTRLTVT.

The CDR3 DNA sequence: TGTGCCAGCAGTTACTCGATGGGGGCGCGGAATGAAGCTTTCTTT. Protein sequence: CASSYSMGARNEAFF. The rearrangement joins TRBV6-5 to TRBJ1-1; TRBD1 might be the D (6 bases). The CDR3 spans 15 residues. The V end was cut by 0 bases, the J end by 7 bases, with 15 bases between. Germline-derived CDR1 and CDR2 are MNHEY and SVGAGI.

This chain uses TRBV18 with TRBJ1-6; the D is unclear. This CDR3 spans 13 amino acids. The V gene lost 5 bases and the J gene lost 7 bases, with 9 bases spanning the gap. Germline CDR1 and CDR2: KGHSH and LQKENI. The chain's CDR3 is CASSNTGNSPLHF. The CDR3 bases are TGTGCCAGCTCAAATACGGGAAATTCACCCCTCCACTTT.

The J gene is TRBJ1-3, the V gene TRBV5-1; possibly TRBD1 for D (6 bases). The CDR3 sequence is 16 residues long. V lost 5 bases and J 0 bases, leaving 15 bases between the germline ends. CDR1 is SGHRS and CDR2 is YFSETQ in the germline V gene. DNA of the CDR3: TGCGCCAGCAGTATGGACAGCCTCTCCTCTGGAAACACCATATATTTT. As protein: CASSMDSLSSGNTIYF.

V is TRBV10-3 and J is TRBJ2-1; 7 bases are a match to TRBD2. The germline gives CDR1 ENHRY, CDR2 SYGVKD. V lost 7 bases to trimming and J lost 3 bases; unmatched junction nucleotides: 3. This CDR3 has 13 amino acids. The CDR3: CAIKAGDYNEQFF. In nucleotides, the CDR3 is TGTGCCATCAAGGCGGGGGACTACAATGAGCAGTTCTTC.

This chain joins TRBV7-9 and TRBJ1-4, with a weak D call TRBD1 (5 bases). This CDR3 is 13 amino acids long. Trimming removed 5 bases at V and 6 bases at J, with 10 bases between. Germline V gene lookup returns CDR1 SEHNR and CDR2 FQNEAQ (reference sequence). CDR3 region: CASSPGGDEKLFF. As DNA, the CDR3 is TGTGCCAGCAGCCCCGGGGGGGATGAAAAACTGTTTTTT.

The chain employs TRBV9 and TRBJ1-4, with no clear D. CDR1 SGDLS and CDR2 YYNGEE come from the germline V gene. The CDR3 consists of 14 residues. Trimming took 0 bases from V and 8 from J, leaving 11 bases between them. Here the CDR3 DNA reads TGTGCCAGCAGCGTAGTGGATCGAGGAGAAAAACTGTTTTTT. Its translation: CASSVVDRGEKLFF.

The chain combines TRBV7-2 with TRBJ2-5; 9 nucleotides match TRBD1. The CDR3 runs to 15 residues. The V and J ends lost 2 bases and 3 bases, in that order; junction bases with no gene match: 4. CDR1 is SGHTA and CDR2 is FQGNSA in the germline V gene. The CDR3 spells CASSLITGGKETQYF. CDR3 nucleotides: TGTGCCAGCAGCTTAATAACAGGGGGCAAAGAGACCCAGTACTTC.

The chain is built from TRBV27 and TRBJ1-2; D unclear. V gave up 2 bases and J gave up 8 bases, with 12 bases separating them. The germline V gene encodes CDR1 MNHEY and CDR2 SMNVEV (reference sequence). The CDR3 contains 13 residues. The DNA of the CDR3 is TGTGCCAGCAGTTTAGGCTGGCCCGGGGGCTACACCTTC. Protein product: CASSLGWPGGYTF.

The chain couples TRBV7-8 to TRBJ1-5, with 7 bases fitting TRBD1. The V gene's germline CDR1 is SGHVS and CDR2 FQNEAQ. J was trimmed by 4 bases and V by 5 bases; bases with no gene match: 8. The CDR3 sequence is 15 residues long. This CDR3 reads CASSARDSLNQPQHF. The CDR3, as DNA: TGTGCCAGCAGCGCCCGGGACAGTCTTAATCAGCCCCAGCATTTT.

CDR3 bases: TGTGCCATCAGTGAGTTTGGGGCTCAGGAGTATGGCTACACCTTC. Amino acids: CAISEFGAQEYGYTF. The chain links TRBV10-3 to TRBJ1-2; the D gene is possibly TRBD1 (5 bases). Trimming cost V 1 base and J 5 bases, with 14 bases left between them. This CDR3 region has 15 residues. The germline gives CDR1 ENHRY, CDR2 SYGVKD.

The chain combines TRBV25-1 with TRBJ2-7, with 7 positions matching TRBD1. The CDR3 consists of 14 residues. The germline gives CDR1 MGHDK, CDR2 SYGVNS. J was trimmed by 2 bases and V by 5 bases; bases with no gene match: 6. CDR3 coding DNA: TGTGCCAGCAGTTACGGCCAGGGGGCCTACGAGCAGTACTTC. It codes for CASSYGQGAYEQYF.

The V gene is TRBV9, the J gene TRBJ1-2; D not resolved. Between the trimmed V and J ends, which lost 0 bases and 5 bases, there was a span of 14 bases. The germline gives CDR1 SGDLS, CDR2 YYNGEE. The CDR3 runs to 15 residues. CDR3 bases: TGTGCCAGCAGCGTAGAAGTAACAGCCAAGTATGGCTACACCTTC. Encoded protein: CASSVEVTAKYGYTF.

The chain links TRBV10-3 to TRBJ2-7; D unresolved. Looked up from germline, CDR1 is ENHRY and CDR2 is SYGVKD. The V and J ends lost 2 bases and 1 base respectively, with 9 bases between them. The CDR3 is made up of 14 amino acids. Written as DNA, the CDR3 is TGTGCCATCAGTGAGGGGCAGGCGTCCTACGAGCAGTACTTC. It encodes CAISEGQASYEQYF.

The chain carries TRBV7-9 and TRBJ1-2, with 12 bases aligning to TRBD1. V trimming: 5 bases; J trimming: 10 bases; junction bases outside the gene matches: 8. This CDR3 contains 14 residues. Per germline, CDR1 SEHNR and CDR2 FQNEAQ (reference sequence). CDR3: CASSLLWDRGHYTF. The CDR3 coding sequence is TGTGCCAGCAGCCTCCTTTGGGACAGGGGGCACTACACCTTC. Full variable domain (missing parts from reference TRBV7-9 and TRBJ1-2): DTGVSQNPRHKITKRGQNVTFRCDPISEHNRLYWYRQTLGQGPEFLTYFQNEAQLEKSRLLSDRFSAERPKGSFSTLEIQRTEQGDSAMYLCASSLLWDRGHYTFGSGTRLTVV.

This chain links TRBV6-5 with TRBJ2-3; 9 bases line up with TRBD1. The CDR3 has 15 amino acids. Trimming removed 6 bases from V and 0 bases from J; junction bases left unmatched: 4. Looked up from germline, CDR1 is MNHEY and CDR2 is SVGAGI. Here the CDR3 reads CASRLDRGSTDTQYF. As DNA, the CDR3 is TGTGCCAGCAGACTGGACAGGGGAAGCACAGATACGCAGTATTTT.

J is TRBJ1-1 and V is TRBV7-2; 7 nucleotides align to TRBD1. Per the germline V gene, CDR1 is SGHTA and CDR2 is FQGNSA. With V trimmed by 5 bases and J by 3 bases, 9 bases remained unmatched. The CDR3 has 15 residues. For the CDR3, the DNA is TGTGCCAGCAGCCAAAGACAGGGAGGTGACACTGAAGCTTTCTTT. It is translated as CASSQRQGGDTEAFF.

This chain joins TRBV7-2 and TRBJ2-2; D perhaps matches TRBD1 (6 bases). The CDR3 runs to 14 residues. The ends were cut back, 0 bases at V and 5 bases at J, with 7 bases in the middle. The V gene's germline CDR1 is SGHTA and CDR2 FQGNSA. In DNA, the CDR3 is TGTGCCAGCAGCTTAGCACAGGGTACCGGGGAGCTGTTTTTT. Protein product: CASSLAQGTGELFF.

The V gene is TRBV6-1, the J gene TRBJ2-2, with D hard to call. The V end was cut by 6 bases, the J end by 5 bases, with 4 bases between. Germline assignment: CDR1 MNHNS and CDR2 SASEGT. The CDR3 consists of 11 residues. The DNA for the CDR3 is TGTGCCAGCAGCCGGACCGGGGAGCTGTTTTTT. It is translated as CASSRTGELFF.

V usage is TRBV6-4 and J usage is TRBJ1-2; D is uncertain. The CDR3 totals 15 residues. Germline assignment: CDR1 MRHNA and CDR2 SNTAGT. V lost 0 bases to trimming and J lost 1 base, with 9 bases between them. CDR3 DNA sequence: TGTGCCAGCAGTGACTCATCCGAGAGTAACTATGGCTACACCTTC. Amino acid sequence: CASSDSSESNYGYTF.